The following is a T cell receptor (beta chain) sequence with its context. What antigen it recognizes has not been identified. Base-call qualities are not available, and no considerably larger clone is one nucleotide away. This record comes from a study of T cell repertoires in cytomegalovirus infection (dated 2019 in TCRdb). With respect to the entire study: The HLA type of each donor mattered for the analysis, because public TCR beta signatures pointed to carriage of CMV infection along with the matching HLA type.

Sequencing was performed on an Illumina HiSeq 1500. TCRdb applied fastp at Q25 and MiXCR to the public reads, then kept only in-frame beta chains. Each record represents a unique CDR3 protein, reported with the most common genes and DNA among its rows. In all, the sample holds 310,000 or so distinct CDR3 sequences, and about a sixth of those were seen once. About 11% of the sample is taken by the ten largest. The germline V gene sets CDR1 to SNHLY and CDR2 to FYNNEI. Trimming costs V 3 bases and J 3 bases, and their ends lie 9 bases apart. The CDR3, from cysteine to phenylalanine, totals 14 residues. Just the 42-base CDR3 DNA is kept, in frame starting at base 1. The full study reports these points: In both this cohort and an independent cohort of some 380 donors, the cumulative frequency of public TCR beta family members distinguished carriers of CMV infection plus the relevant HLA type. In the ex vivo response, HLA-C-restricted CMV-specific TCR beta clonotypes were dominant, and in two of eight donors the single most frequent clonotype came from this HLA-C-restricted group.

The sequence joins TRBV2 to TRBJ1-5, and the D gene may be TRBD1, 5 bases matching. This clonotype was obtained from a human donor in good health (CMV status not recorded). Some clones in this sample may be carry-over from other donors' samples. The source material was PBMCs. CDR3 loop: CASSDRDPNQPQHF. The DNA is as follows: TGTGCCAGCAGTGACCGGGACCCCAATCAGCCCCAGCATTTT.